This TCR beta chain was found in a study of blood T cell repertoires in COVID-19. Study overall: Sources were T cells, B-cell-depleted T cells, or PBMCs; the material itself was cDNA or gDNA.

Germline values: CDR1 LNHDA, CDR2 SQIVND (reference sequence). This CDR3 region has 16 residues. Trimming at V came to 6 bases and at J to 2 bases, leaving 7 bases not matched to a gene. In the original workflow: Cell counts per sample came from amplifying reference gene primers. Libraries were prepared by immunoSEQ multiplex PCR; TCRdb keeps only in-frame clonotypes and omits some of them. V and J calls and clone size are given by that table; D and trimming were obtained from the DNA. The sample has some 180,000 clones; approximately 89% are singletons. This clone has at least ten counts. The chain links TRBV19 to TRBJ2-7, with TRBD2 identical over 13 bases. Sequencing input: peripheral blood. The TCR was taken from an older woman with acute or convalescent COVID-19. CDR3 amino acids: CASSAAGTSGTYEQYV. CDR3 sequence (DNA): TGTGCCAGTAGCGCAGCAGGGACTAGCGGGACCTACGAGCAGTACGTC.